The clone carrying this T cell receptor beta chain was counted a few times. The antigen remains undetermined. The V and J ends lost 5 bases and 3 bases respectively, with 13 bases between them. Germline-derived CDR1 and CDR2 are MNHGY and SAAAGT. CDR3 length equals 14 residues. The record originates from a study of sequential checkpoint blockade in melanoma. Study details: After both sequences, patients received maintenance nivolumab.

TCRdb's table, derived via immunoSEQ multiplex PCR, lists solely in-frame clones and lacks some. Among over a thousand clones listed, 15% to 20% were seen once. This sample's treatment: randomized to nivolumab then ipilimumab (arm A) or the reverse (arm B). Study-wide results and limits: For nivolumab-first patients, baseline tumor clonality was associated with response.

This sequence originates from a human donor with melanoma. The chain recombines TRBV6-8 with TRBJ1-1; tentative D call: TRBD1 (6 bases). This sample comprised tumor tissue (inferred from file names), obtained from a patient given nivolumab and ipilimumab in sequence. The CDR3 loop reads CASSKQGRDTEAFF. In DNA form, the CDR3 reads TGTGCCAGCAGTAAACAGGGCAGGGACACTGAAGCTTTCTTT.